Sequencing of this T cell receptor beta chain was carried out in a study of blood T cell repertoires in COVID-19. At the level of the study: Nucleic acid was either cDNA or gDNA, and it came from T cells, B-cell-depleted T cells, or PBMCs.

The CDR3 spans 13 residues. Trimming took 2 bases from V and 5 from J, leaving 12 bases between them. CDR1 SQVTM and CDR2 ANQGSEA come from the germline V gene. Some clones are missing from TCRdb's copy, which holds only in-frame ones; the method was immunoSEQ multiplex PCR. The sample includes 68,000 or so clones, 80% to 90% seen only once; the top ten take 7% to 8.5%. Sequencing was performed on peripheral blood. V usage is TRBV29-1 and J usage is TRBJ1-2; possible D gene TRBD1, 5 bases. This TCR derives from a young man with acute or convalescent COVID-19. The CDR3 DNA reads as TGCAGCGTTGAAAGGGGTTTTGATTATGGCTACACCTTC. Translation gives CSVERGFDYGYTF.